This T cell receptor (beta chain) stems from a study of T cell repertoires in cytomegalovirus infection. Study conclusions and caveats: HLA-C-restricted CMV clonotypes gave the most frequent clonotype in two of eight donors.

TCRdb reprocessed the reads with MiXCR, giving one entry per CDR3 protein. The sample carries approximately 100,000 distinct CDR3 sequences, 20% to 30% recorded once. The CDR3 length is 14 residues. The J segment lost 2 bases and the V segment lost 8 bases, leaving 6 bases of the junction unmatched. The germline V gene has CDR1 SGHTA and CDR2 FQGNSA. This clonotype was observed at least ten times. What it binds is not known. The rearrangement uses TRBV7-2 and TRBJ2-3; 8 bases fit TRBD2. The receptor's source is a human donor in good health (CMV status not recorded). Some clones in this sample may be carry-over from other donors' samples. The material sequenced was CD8+ T cells from PBMCs. This chain's CDR3 is CASGRGGFTDTQYF. The CDR3 DNA is TGTGCCAGCGGCCGGGGGGGGTTCACAGATACGCAGTATTTT.